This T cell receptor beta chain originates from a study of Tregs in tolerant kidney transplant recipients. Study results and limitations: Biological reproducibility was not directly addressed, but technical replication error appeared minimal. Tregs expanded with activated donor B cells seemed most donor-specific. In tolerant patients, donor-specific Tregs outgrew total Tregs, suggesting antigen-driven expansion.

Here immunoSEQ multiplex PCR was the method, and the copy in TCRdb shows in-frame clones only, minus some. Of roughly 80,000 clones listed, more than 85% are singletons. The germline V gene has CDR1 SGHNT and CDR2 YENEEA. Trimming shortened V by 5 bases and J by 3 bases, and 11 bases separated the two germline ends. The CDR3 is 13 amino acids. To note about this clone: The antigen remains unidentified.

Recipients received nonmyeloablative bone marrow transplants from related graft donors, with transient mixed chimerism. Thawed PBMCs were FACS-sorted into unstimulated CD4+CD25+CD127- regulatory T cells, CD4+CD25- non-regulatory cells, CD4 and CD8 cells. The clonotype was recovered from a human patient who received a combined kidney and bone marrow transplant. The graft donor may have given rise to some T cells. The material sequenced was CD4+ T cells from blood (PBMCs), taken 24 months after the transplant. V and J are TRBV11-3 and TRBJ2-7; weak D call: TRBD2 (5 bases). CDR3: CASSRGLVYEQYF. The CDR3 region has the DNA TGTGCCAGCAGCCGCGGACTGGTCTACGAGCAGTACTTC.